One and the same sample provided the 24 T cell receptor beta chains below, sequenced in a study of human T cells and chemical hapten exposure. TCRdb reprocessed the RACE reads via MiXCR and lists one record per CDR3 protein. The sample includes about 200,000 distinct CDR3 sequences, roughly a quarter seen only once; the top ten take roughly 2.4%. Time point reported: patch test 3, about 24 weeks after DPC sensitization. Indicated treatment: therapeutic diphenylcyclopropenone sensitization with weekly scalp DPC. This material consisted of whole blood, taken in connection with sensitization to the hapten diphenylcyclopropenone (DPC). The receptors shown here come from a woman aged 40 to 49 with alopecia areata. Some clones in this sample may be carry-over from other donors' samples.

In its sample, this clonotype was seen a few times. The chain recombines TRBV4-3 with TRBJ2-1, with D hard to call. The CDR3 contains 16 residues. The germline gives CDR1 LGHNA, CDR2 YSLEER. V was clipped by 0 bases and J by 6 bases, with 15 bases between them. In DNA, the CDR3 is TGCGCCAGCAGCCAAGATCAGTTGAATCTAGTCAATGAGCAGTTCTTC. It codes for CASSQDQLNLVNEQFF.

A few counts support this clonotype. The chain's CDR3 is CASSIGPETYEQYF. In nucleotides, the CDR3 is TGTGCCAGTAGTATCGGTCCGGAAACCTACGAGCAGTACTTC. The chain links TRBV19 to TRBJ2-7, with unresolved D. The length of the CDR3 is 14 residues. V lost 3 bases to trimming and J lost 2 bases, with 11 bases between them. CDR1 is LNHDA and CDR2 is SQIVND in the germline V gene (reference sequence).

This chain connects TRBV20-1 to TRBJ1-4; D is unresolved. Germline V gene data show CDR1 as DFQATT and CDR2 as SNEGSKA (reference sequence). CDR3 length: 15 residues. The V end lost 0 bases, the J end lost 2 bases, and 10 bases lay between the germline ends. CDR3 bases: TGCAGTGCTAGAGATGTGTTGGGGACTAATGAAAAACTGTTTTTT. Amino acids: CSARDVLGTNEKLFF.

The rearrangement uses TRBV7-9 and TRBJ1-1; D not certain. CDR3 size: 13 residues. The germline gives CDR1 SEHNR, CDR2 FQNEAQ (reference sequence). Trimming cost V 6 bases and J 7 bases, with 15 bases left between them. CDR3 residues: CASSQTEPNEAFF. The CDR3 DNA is TGTGCCAGCAGTCAGACTGAGCCTAATGAAGCTTTCTTT.

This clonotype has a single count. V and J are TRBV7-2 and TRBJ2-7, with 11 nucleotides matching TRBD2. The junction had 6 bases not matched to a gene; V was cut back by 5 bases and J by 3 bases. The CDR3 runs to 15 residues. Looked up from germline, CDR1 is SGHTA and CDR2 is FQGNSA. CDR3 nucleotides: TGTGCCAGCAGCGAACCGGGACTAGCGGTCTACGAGCAGTACTTC. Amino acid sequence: CASSEPGLAVYEQYF.

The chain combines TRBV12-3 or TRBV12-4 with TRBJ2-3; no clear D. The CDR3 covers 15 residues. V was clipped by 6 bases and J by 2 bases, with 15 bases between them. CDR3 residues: CASRTLGYHTDTQYF. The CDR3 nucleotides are TGTGCCAGCAGAACGCTGGGGTACCACACAGATACGCAGTATTTT.

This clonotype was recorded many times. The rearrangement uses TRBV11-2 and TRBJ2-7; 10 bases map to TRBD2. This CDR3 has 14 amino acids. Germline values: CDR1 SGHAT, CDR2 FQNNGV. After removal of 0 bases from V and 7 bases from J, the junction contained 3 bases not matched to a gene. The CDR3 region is CASSLETLAGEQYF. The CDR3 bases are TGTGCCAGCAGCTTAGAGACACTAGCGGGAGAGCAGTACTTC. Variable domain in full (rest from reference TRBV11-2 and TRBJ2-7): EAGVAQSPRYKIIEKRQSVAFWCNPISGHATLYWYQQILGQGPKLLIQFQNNGVVDDSQLPKDRFSAERLKGVDSTLKIQPAKLEDSAVYLCASSLETLAGEQYFGPGTRLTVT.

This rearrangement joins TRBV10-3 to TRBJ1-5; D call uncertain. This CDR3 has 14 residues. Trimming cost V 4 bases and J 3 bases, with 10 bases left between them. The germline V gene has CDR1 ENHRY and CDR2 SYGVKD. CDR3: CAISGLSSNQPQHF. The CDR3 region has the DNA TGTGCCATCAGTGGTTTAAGTTCCAATCAGCCCCAGCATTTT.

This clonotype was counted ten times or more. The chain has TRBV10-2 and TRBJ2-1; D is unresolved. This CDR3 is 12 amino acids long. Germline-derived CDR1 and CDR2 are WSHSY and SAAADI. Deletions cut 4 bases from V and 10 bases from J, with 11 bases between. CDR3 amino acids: CASSVGISEQFF. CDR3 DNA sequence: TGCGCCAGCAGTGTAGGGATCAGCGAGCAGTTCTTC.

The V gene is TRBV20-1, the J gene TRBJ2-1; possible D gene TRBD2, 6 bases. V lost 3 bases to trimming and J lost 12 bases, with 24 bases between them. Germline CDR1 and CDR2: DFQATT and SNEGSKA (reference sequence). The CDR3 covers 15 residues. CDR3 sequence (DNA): TGCAGTGCTAGGGGGGGTTTTGGCGTTTTGAGTGGGCAGTTCTTC. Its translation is CSARGGFGVLSGQFF.

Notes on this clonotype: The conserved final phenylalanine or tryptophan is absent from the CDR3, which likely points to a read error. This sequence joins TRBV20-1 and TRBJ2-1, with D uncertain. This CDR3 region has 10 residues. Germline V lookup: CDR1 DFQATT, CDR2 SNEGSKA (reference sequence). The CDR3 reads CSAKGNEQFI. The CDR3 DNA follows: TGCAGCGCTAAGGGCAATGAGCAGTTCATC.

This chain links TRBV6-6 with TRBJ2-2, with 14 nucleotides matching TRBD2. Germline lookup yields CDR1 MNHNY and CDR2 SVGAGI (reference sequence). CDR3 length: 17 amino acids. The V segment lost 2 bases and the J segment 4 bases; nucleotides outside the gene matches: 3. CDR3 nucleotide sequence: TGTGCCAGCAGTTACGGACTAGCGGGAGGCTTCACCGGGGAGCTGTTTTTT. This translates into CASSYGLAGGFTGELFF.

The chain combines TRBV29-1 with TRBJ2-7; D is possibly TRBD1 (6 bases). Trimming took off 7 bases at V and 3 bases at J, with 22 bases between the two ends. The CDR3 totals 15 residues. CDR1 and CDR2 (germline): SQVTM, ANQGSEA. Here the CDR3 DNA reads TGCAGCGCTCGCAATCCGGGACACGGAGACTACGAGCAGTACTTC. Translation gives CSARNPGHGDYEQYF.

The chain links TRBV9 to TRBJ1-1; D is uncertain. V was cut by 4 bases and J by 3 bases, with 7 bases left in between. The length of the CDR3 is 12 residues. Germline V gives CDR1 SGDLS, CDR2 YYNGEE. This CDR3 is CASSRADTEAFF. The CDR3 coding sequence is TGTGCCAGCAGCAGGGCGGACACTGAAGCTTTCTTT.

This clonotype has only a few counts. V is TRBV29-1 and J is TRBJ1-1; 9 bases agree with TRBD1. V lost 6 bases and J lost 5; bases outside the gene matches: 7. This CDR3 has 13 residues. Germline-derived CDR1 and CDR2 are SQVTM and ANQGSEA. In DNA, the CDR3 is TGCAGCGTGGGACAGGGAATTCGGACTGAAGCTTTCTTT. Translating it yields CSVGQGIRTEAFF.

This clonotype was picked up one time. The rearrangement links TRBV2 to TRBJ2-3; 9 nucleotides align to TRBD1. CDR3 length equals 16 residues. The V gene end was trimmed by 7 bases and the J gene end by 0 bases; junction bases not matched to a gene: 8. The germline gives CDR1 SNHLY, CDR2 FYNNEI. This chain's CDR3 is CASNSQGALSTDTQYF. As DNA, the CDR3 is TGTGCCAGCAATTCACAGGGGGCGCTGAGCACAGATACGCAGTATTTT.

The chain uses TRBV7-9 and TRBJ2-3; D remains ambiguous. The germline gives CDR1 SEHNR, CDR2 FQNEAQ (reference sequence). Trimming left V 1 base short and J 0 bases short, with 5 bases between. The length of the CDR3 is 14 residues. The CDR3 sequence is CASSLGKSTDTQYF. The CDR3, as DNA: TGTGCCAGCAGCTTAGGAAAAAGCACAGATACGCAGTATTTT.

In DNA, the CDR3 is TGTGCCAGCAGTTTATATCTGGGGGGGAATGAAAAACTGTTTTTT. Encoded protein: CASSLYLGGNEKLFF. V and J are TRBV28 and TRBJ1-4, with D maybe TRBD1 (5 bases). Germline lookup yields CDR1 MDHEN and CDR2 SYDVKM. The CDR3 totals 15 residues. V lost 1 base, J lost 5 bases, and 11 bases lay in between. The full variable domain, completed using reference TRBV28 and TRBJ1-4, is DVKVTQSSRYLVKRTGEKVFLECVQDMDHENMFWYRQDPGLGLRLIYFSYDVKMKEKGDIPEGYSVSREKKERFSLILESASTNQTSMYLCASSLYLGGNEKLFFGSGTQLSVL.

The CDR3 region is CASTPRGKREPEQFF. The CDR3 nucleotides are TGTGCCAGCACCCCGAGGGGTAAACGGGAGCCAGAGCAGTTCTTC. This chain connects TRBV7-9 to TRBJ2-1; D possibly corresponds to TRBD2 (6 bases). CDR3 length: 15 residues. Per the germline V gene, CDR1 is SEHNR and CDR2 is FQNEAQ (reference sequence). V gave up 7 bases and J gave up 10 bases, with 23 bases separating them. The variable domain in full, with the rest retrieved from reference TRBV7-9 and TRBJ2-1, is DTGVSQNPRHKITKRGQNVTFRCDPISEHNRLYWYRQTLGQGPEFLTYFQNEAQLEKSRLLSDRFSAERPKGSFSTLEIQRTEQGDSAMYLCASTPRGKREPEQFFGPGTRLTVL.

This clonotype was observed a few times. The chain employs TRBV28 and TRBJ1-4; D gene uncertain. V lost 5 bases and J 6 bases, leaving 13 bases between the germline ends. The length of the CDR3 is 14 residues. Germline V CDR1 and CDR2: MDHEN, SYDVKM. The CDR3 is CASSPQAFDEKLFF. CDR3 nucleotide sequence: TGTGCCAGCAGTCCGCAGGCGTTTGATGAAAAACTGTTTTTT.

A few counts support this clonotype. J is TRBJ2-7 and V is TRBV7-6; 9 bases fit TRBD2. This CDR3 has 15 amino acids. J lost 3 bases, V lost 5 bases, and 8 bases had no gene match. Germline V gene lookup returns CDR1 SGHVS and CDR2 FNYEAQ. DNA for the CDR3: TGTGCCAGCAGCCCCGGAGCGGGAGGCGGCTACGAGCAGTACTTC. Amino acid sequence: CASSPGAGGGYEQYF.

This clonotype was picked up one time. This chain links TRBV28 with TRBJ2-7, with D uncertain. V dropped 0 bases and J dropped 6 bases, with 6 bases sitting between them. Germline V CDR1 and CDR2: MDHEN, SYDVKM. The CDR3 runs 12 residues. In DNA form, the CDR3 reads TGTGCCAGCAGTTTATGGGCTTCCGAGCAGTACTTC. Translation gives CASSLWASEQYF. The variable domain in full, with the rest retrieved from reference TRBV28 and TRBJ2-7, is DVKVTQSSRYLVKRTGEKVFLECVQDMDHENMFWYRQDPGLGLRLIYFSYDVKMKEKGDIPEGYSVSREKKERFSLILESASTNQTSMYLCASSLWASEQYFGPGTRLTVT.

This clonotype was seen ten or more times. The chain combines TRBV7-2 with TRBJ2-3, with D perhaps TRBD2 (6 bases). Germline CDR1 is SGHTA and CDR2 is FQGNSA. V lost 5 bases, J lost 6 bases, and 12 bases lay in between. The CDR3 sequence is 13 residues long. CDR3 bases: TGTGCCAGCAGCCCAAACCGGGGGGATACGCAGTATTTT. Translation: CASSPNRGDTQYF.

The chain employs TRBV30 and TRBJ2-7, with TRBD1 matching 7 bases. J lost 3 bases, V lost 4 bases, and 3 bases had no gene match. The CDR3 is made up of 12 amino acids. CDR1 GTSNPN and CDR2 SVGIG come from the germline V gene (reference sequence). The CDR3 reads CAWKTGRYEQYF. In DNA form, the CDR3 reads TGTGCCTGGAAGACAGGGCGCTACGAGCAGTACTTC.